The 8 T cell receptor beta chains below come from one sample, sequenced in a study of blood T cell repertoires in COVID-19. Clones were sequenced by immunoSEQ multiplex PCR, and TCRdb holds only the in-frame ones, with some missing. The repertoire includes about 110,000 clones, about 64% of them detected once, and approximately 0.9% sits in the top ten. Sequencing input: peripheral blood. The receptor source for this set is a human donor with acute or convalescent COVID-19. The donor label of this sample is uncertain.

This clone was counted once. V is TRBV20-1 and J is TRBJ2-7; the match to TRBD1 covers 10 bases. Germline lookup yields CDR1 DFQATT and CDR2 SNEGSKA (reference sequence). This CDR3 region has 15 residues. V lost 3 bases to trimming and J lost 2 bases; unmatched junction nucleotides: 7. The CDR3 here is CSASSTGTGAYEQYF. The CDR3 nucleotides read TGCAGTGCTAGTTCAACAGGGACAGGGGCCTACGAGCAGTACTTC.

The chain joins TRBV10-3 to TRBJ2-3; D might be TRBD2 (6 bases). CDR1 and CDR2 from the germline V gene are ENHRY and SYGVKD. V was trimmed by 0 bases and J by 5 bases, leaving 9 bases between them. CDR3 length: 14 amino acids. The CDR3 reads CAISESTSGDTQYF. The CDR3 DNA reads TGTGCCATCAGTGAGTCGACTAGTGGAGATACGCAGTATTTT.

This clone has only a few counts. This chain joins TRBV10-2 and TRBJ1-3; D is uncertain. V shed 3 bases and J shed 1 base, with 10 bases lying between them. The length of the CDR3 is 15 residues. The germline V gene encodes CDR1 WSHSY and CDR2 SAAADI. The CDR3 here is CASSDQRLSGNTIYF. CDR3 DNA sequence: TGCGCCAGCAGTGACCAGCGACTATCTGGAAACACCATATATTTT.

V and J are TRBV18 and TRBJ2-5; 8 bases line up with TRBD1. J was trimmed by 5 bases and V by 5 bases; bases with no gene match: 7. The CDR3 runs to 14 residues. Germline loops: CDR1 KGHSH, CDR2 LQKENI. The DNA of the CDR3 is TGTGCCAGCTCAATGGAGCGACAGGGGGAGACCCAGTACTTC. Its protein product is CASSMERQGETQYF.

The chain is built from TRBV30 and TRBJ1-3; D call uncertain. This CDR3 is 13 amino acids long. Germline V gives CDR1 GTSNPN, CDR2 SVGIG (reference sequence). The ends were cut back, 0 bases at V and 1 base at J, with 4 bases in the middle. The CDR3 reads CAWSVSSGNTIYF. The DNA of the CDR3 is TGTGCCTGGAGTGTCTCTTCTGGAAACACCATATATTTT.

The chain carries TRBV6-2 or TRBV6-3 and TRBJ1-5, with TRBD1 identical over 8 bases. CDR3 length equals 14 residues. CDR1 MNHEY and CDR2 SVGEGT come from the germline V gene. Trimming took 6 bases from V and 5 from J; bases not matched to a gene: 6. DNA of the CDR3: TGTGCCAGCAGACCTACAGGGGGGCATCAGCCCCAGCATTTT. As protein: CASRPTGGHQPQHF.

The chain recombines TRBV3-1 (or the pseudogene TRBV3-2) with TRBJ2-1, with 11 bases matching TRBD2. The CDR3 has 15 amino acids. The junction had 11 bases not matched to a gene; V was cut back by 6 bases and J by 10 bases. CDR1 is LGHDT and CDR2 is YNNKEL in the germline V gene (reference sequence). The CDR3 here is CASRVAGGAYGEQFF. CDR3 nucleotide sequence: TGTGCCAGCAGGGTAGCGGGGGGGGCCTACGGAGAGCAGTTCTTC.

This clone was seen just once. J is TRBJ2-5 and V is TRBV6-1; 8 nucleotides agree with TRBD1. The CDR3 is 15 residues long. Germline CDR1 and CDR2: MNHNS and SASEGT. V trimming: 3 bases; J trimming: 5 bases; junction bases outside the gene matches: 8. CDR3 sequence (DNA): TGTGCCAGCAGTGAGCGGACAGGGCGGCCGGAGACCCAGTACTTC. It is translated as CASSERTGRPETQYF.